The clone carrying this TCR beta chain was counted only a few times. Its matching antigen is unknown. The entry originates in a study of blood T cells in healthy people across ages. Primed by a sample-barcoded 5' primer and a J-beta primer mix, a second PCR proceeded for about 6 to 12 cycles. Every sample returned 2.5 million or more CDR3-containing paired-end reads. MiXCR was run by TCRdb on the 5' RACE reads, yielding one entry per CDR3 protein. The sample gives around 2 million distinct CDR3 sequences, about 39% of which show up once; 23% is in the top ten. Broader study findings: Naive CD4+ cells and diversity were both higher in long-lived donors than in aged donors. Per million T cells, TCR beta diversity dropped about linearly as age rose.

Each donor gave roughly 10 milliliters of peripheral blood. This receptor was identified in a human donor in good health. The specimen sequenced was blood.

The CDR3 nucleotides are TGTGCCAGCAGTTACTCCGGGACAGGGAAATACGAGCAGTACTTC. It is translated as CASSYSGTGKYEQYF. The V and J genes are TRBV6-6 and TRBJ2-5, with 9 nucleotides matching TRBD1. The J call may be mistaken, given a closer DNA end match to TRBJ2-7. The CDR3 length is 15 residues. CDR1 and CDR2 (germline): MNHNY, SVGAGI (reference sequence).